There are many counts of the clone carrying this TCR beta chain. Its antigen is not identified. This sample was taken from a study of tumor and adjacent non-tumor tissue in lung cancer. Study-level background: Histology: 12 adenocarcinoma, a couple of squamous cell carcinoma, 1 small cell lung cancer. Whole-study findings and limits: Tumor TCR diversity, when higher, was linked to shorter survival.

The library came from three nested PCR rounds adapted from ARM-PCR protocols. TCRdb used MiXCR to reprocess the multiplex PCR reads, holding one entry per CDR3 protein. The profile shows more than 85,000 distinct CDR3 sequences, 65% of them singletons. RNA was extracted from bulk tissue without any cell sorting. More than 3 cm separated this lung sample from the edge of the tumor. CDR3 length: 15 amino acids. The germline CDR1 and CDR2 sequences are MNHNS and SASEGT. V lost 8 bases and J lost 1; bases outside the gene matches: 4. This TCR was recovered from a man aged 25-45 years with non-small cell lung cancer. The V and J genes are TRBV6-1 and TRBJ2-7; TRBD2 matches 14 bases. Material for sequencing was distant non-tumor lung tissue. The CDR3 is CASSGLAGESYEQYF. CDR3 in DNA: TGTGCCAGCTCGGGACTAGCGGGAGAGTCCTACGAGCAGTACTTC.